This T cell receptor (beta chain) was identified during a study of cytomegalovirus exposure and HLA in healthy donors. General observations from the study: Cytomegalovirus association was assigned to about 180 TCR beta chains. Specific recognition of CMV antigens was confirmed in vitro for a few chains (all CMV-associated). First-cohort TCR clusters were later found to tend to co-occur in the 130 or so validation repertoires.

This clone has only one observation. Its cognate antigen is unknown. Germline V CDR1 and CDR2: MNHEY, SMNVEV (reference sequence). The V segment lost 5 bases and the J segment 0 bases; nucleotides outside the gene matches: 3. This CDR3 has 16 residues. Here immunoSEQ multiplex PCR was the method, and the copy in TCRdb shows in-frame clones only, minus some. In the table there are fewer than 350,000 clones, approximately 88% of which are singletons. The chain joins TRBV27 to TRBJ2-2; 10 nucleotides match TRBD2. The sample was PBMCs. This TCR was sampled from a woman in her late teens or twenties in good health and CMV-seronegative. The CDR3 reads CASSDGLAANTGELFF. The CDR3 DNA sequence: TGTGCCAGCAGTGACGGACTAGCGGCGAACACCGGGGAGCTGTTTTTT.